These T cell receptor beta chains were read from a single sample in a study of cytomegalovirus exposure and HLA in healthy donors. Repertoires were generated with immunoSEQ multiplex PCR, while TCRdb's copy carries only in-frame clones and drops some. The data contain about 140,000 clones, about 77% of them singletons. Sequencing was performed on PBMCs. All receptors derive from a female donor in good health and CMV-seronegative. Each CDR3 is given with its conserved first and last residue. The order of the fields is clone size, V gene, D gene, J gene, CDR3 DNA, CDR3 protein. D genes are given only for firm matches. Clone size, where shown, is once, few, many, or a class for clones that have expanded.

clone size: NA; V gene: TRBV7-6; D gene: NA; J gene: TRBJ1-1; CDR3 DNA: TGTGCCAGCAGCCCCCCCACGGGGGGAAGGACTGAAGCTTTCTTT; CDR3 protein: CASSPPTGGRTEAFF
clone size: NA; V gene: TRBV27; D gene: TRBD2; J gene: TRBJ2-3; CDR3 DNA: TGTGCCAGCAGTTTTAGCGGGGGGGTAGATACGCAGTATTTT; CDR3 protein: CASSFSGGVDTQYF
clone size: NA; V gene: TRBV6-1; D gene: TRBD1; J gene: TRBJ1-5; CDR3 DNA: TGTGCCAGCAGTGATCAGACAGGGAACAATCAGCCCCAGCATTTT; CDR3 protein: CASSDQTGNNQPQHF
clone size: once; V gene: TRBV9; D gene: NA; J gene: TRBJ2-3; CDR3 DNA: TGTGCCAGCAGCGTGTTTGGAGGCGCGGGATCAGATACGCAGTATTTT; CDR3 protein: CASSVFGGAGSDTQYF
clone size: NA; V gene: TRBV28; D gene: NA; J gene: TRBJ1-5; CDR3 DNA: TGTGCCAGCAGCATCTACAGGGATGCCCAGCATTTT; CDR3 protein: CASSIYRDAQHF
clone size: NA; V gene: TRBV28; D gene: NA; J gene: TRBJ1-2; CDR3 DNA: TGTGCCAGCACCCTAGGGCAGGGTGGGGGCTACACCTTC; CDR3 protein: CASTLGQGGGYTF
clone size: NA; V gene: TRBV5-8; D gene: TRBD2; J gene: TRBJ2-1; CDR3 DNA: TGTGCCAGCAGCCCTGGCGGGACTAGCATGGGTGAGCAGTTCTTC; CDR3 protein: CASSPGGTSMGEQFF
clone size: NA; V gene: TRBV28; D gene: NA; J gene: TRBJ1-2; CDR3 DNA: TGTGCCAGCAGTCCCCCCCCAGGGGCAAATGGCTACACCTTC; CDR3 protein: CASSPPPGANGYTF
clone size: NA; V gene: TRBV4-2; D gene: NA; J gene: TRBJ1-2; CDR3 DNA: TGTGCCAGCAGCCAAGAGGGGCAGTCTGGCTGTGGCTACACCTTC; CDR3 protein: CASSQEGQSGCGYTF
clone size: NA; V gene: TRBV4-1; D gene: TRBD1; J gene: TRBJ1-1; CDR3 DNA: TGCGCCAGCAGCCAGGACAGGGCGTACACTGAAGCTTTCTTT; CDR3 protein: CASSQDRAYTEAFF